Listed below are T cell receptor beta chains from one sample, sequenced in a study of T cells in Graves' hyperthyroidism and ophthalmopathy. TCRdb used MiXCR to reprocess the multiplex PCR reads, holding one entry per CDR3 protein. The table shows about 560,000 distinct CDR3 sequences, with roughly 17% occurring only once. Source material: blood. These receptors originate from a woman between 18 and 29 years old with Graves' hyperthyroidism. Both conserved end residues are part of each CDR3. Fields, in order: J gene, D gene, V gene, clone size, CDR3 protein, CDR3 DNA. A D gene is named only where the DNA matches it firmly. Clone size is not always given. Where it is, it says once, few, many or a class for expanded clones.

TRBJ2-7,TRBD1,TRBV5-1,many,CASSLGQGVTYEQYF,TGCGCCAGCAGCTTGGGACAGGGAGTCACCTACGAGCAGTACTTC
TRBJ2-3,.,TRBV19,many,CASSIPYRTDTQYF,TGTGCCAGTAGTATCCCTTACAGGACAGATACGCAGTATTTT
TRBJ2-3,TRBD2,TRBV5-6,.,CASRRGLHYPLTDTQYF,TGTGCCAGCAGGCGGGGACTACACTACCCCCTCACAGATACGCAGTATTTT
TRBJ2-3,TRBD2,TRBV3-1,many,CASSPSTSGRGTSTDTQYF,TGTGCCAGCAGCCCTTCTACTAGCGGGAGGGGTACGAGCACAGATACGCAGTATTTT
TRBJ1-6,.,TRBV20-1,.,CSARDAWGTYEAPLHF,TGCAGTGCTAGAGATGCATGGGGGACGTATGAGGCACCCCTCCACTTT
TRBJ2-5,TRBD2,TRBV7-9,many,CASRKGAGGPSETQYF,TGTGCCAGCAGGAAAGGGGCGGGAGGGCCGTCAGAGACCCAGTACTTC
TRBJ2-1,.,TRBV7-2,few,CASSPRVGALQFF,TGTGCCAGCAGCCCAAGGGTTGGGGCCCTGCAGTTCTTC
TRBJ1-2,.,TRBV12-3/TRBV12-4,many,CASSLRSVTLSGYTF,TGTGCCAGCAGTTTAAGGTCTGTCACATTATCTGGCTACACCTTC
TRBJ1-1,.,TRBV20-1,many,CSASSGVNTEAFF,TGCAGTGCTAGCAGCGGAGTGAACACTGAAGCTTTCTTT
TRBJ2-1,.,TRBV5-1,few,CASSARDKYNEQFF,TGCGCCAGCAGCGCCCGGGACAAGTACAATGAGCAGTTCTTC
TRBJ2-7,TRBD2,TRBV20-1,.,CSASLAGSDYEQYF,TGCAGTGCTAGTCTAGCGGGAAGCGACTACGAGCAGTACTTC
TRBJ2-7,.,TRBV20-1,.,CSARPLDSYEQYF,TGCAGTGCTAGACCGCTCGACTCCTACGAGCAGTACTTC
TRBJ1-1,.,TRBV7-9,.,CASSFLRGGADMNTEAFF,TGTGCCAGCAGCTTTCTACGTGGAGGGGCGGATATGAACACTGAAGCTTTCTTT
TRBJ1-4,.,TRBV3-1,many,CASSQDLGGSRNEKLFF,TGTGCCAGCAGCCAAGATCTTGGTGGCTCACGGAATGAAAAACTGTTTTTT
TRBJ2-3,TRBD2,TRBV5-4,few,CASSGRTSGRLADTQYF,TGTGCCAGCAGCGGTAGGACTAGCGGGAGATTGGCAGATACGCAGTATTTT
TRBJ2-7,TRBD1,TRBV28,many,CASTGQIYEQYF,TGTGCCAGCACGGGACAGATCTACGAGCAGTACTTC
TRBJ2-1,.,TRBV3-1,many,CASSQVSRVAHNEQFF,TGTGCCAGCAGCCAAGTATCCCGCGTCGCTCACAATGAGCAGTTCTTC
TRBJ1-5,TRBD1,TRBV19,few,CASSIGQGSGPYSNQPQHF,TGTGCCAGTAGTATAGGACAGGGTTCCGGGCCGTATAGCAATCAGCCCCAGCATTTT
TRBJ2-3,TRBD2,TRBV27,.,CASSFLAGAPWRDTQYF,TGTGCCAGCAGTTTCCTAGCGGGGGCACCGTGGAGAGATACGCAGTATTTT
TRBJ2-2,TRBD2,TRBV20-1,few,CSAKAGWTGELFF,TGCAGTGCTAAAGCGGGGTGGACCGGGGAGCTGTTTTTT
TRBJ2-1,TRBD2,TRBV7-9,.,CASSGRRGGLFEQFF,TGTGCCAGCAGCGGGAGGCGGGGGGGCCTGTTTGAGCAGTTCTTC
TRBJ2-2,.,TRBV5-1,.,CASSLPGGRSTGELFF,TGCGCCAGCAGCTTACCCGGGGGTCGGAGTACCGGGGAGCTGTTTTTT
TRBJ1-5,.,TRBV2,many,CASEVRRGGQPQHF,TGTGCCAGCGAGGTCAGGAGGGGCGGACAGCCCCAGCATTTT
TRBJ2-3,.,TRBV12-3/TRBV12-4,.,CASSKAQRGTDTQYF,TGTGCCAGCAGCAAAGCCCAGCGCGGCACAGATACGCAGTATTTT
TRBJ1-5,.,TRBV6-2/TRBV6-3,few,CASSRLNQPQHF,TGTGCCAGCAGTAGACTGAATCAGCCCCAGCATTTT
TRBJ1-5,.,TRBV5-1,.,CASSLVGAYQPQHF,TGTGCCAGCAGCTTGGTGGGGGCTTATCAGCCCCAGCATTTT